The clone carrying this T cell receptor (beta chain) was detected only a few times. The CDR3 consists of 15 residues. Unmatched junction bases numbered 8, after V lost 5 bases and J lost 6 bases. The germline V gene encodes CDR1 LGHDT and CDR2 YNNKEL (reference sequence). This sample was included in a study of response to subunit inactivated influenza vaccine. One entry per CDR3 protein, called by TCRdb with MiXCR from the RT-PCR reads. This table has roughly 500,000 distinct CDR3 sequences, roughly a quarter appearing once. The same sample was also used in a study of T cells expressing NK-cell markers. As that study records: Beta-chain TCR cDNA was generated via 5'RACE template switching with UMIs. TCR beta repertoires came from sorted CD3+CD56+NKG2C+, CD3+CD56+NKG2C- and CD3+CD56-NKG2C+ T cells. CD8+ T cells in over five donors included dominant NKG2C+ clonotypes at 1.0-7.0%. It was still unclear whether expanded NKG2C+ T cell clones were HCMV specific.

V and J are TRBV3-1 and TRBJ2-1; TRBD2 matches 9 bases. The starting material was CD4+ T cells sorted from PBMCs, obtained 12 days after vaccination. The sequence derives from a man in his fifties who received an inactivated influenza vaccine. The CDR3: CASSKLAGPTNEQFF. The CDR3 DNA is TGTGCCAGCAGCAAGCTAGCGGGGCCTACCAATGAGCAGTTCTTC.